Listed below are T cell receptor beta chains from one sample, sequenced in a study of monozygotic twins with inflammatory bowel disease. TCRdb re-called the 5' RACE reads and catalogs CDR3 proteins one per entry, DNA excluded. In all, the sample yields approximately 120,000 distinct CDR3 sequences. What was sequenced was blood. The receptors derive from a human donor with ulcerative colitis or Crohn's disease, or a healthy co-twin of an affected twin (not recorded which). CDR3s include the opening cysteine and the closing phenylalanine or tryptophan.

>TRBV6-1|TRBJ1-4
CASRPDGNEKLFF
>TRBV6-1|TRBJ1-1
CASGETTRVEAFF
>TRBV14|TRBJ2-1
CASSRGGTSGRIQQFF
>TRBV4-2|TRBJ2-7
CASSQELAGGPGGVYEQYF
>TRBV20-1|TRBJ2-5
CSARNRGGETQYF
>TRBV4-1|TRBJ1-2
CASSQGPPGFNYGYTF
>TRBV7-2|TRBJ2-3
CASSLGGSGTDTQYF
>TRBV12-3/TRBV12-4|TRBJ2-1
CASSPFGSNEQFF
>TRBV7-2|TRBJ1-5
CASSLVGGEIQPQHF
>TRBV5-1|TRBJ2-1
CASSLGGTGHNEQFF
>TRBV12-3/TRBV12-4|TRBJ1-2
CASSLEEGTGYTF
>TRBV3-1|TRBJ2-1
CASSREREIPYNEQFF
>TRBV3-1|TRBJ1-1
CASSPFGNTEAFF
>TRBV12-3/TRBV12-4|TRBJ2-1
CASSSGLAGNEQFF
>TRBV5-1|TRBJ2-7
CASSLDAGPNGEQYF
>TRBV11-2|TRBJ2-5
CASSPAVQETQYF
>TRBV5-6|TRBJ1-2
CASSPWTVYYGYTF
>TRBV24-1|TRBJ2-5
CATGEPTGASGGKQETQYF
>TRBV20-1|TRBJ1-5
CSATHGVGVGNQPQHF
>TRBV7-9|TRBJ2-7
CASSNSLWEQYF
>TRBV5-1|TRBJ2-1
CASSQAGAYNEQFF
>TRBV6-5|TRBJ2-1
CASSYSPLWGAGNEQFF
>TRBV11-1|TRBJ2-3
CASSRTSGGRPNTDTQYF
>TRBV5-5|TRBJ2-7
CASSLVLQGYEQYF
>TRBV4-1|TRBJ2-4
CASSPFSGDKNIQYF
>TRBV12-3/TRBV12-4|TRBJ2-1
CASSSGGYSYNEQFF
>TRBV7-2|TRBJ2-5
CASSPSRSQETQYF
>TRBV5-1|TRBJ2-3
CASSPVGAGGFGGTDTQYF